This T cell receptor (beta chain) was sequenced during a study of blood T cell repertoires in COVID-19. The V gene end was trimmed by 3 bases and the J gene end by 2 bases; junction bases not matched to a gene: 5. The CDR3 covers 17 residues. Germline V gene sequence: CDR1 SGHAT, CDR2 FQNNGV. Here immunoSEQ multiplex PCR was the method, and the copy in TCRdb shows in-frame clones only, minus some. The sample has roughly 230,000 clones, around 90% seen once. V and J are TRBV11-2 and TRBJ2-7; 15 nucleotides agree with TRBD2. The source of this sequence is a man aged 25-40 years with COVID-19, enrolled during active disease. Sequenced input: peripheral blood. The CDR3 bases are TGTGCCAGCAGCTTTGGGACTAGCGGGGGGACGACCTACGAGCAGTACTTC. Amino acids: CASSFGTSGGTTYEQYF.